This T cell receptor (beta chain) was captured in a study of beta chain features in type 1 diabetes (dated by TCRdb to the late 2010s). Turning to the overall study: Mean age, gender distribution, total cell number and subset yield did not differ between patients and healthy donors. A total of some 100,000,000 sorted cells were examined across all samples, and the number of cells per subset was strongly correlated with RNA yield. In the study, recently diagnosed type 1 diabetes patients and matched healthy donors were compared on the TCRB repertoires of their sorted circulating CD4+ T cell subsets. Regulatory and stem cell-like memory subsets were isolated from only 8 patients and about eight healthy donors, whereas naive and central memory subsets came from all 30 or so donors. Overall study outcomes, separate from this receptor: Naive, central memory and regulatory TCRB repertoires appeared to be more similar among patients than among healthy donors. Fewer insertions and more nucleotide deletions at VDJ recombination sites were observed in patients with type 1 diabetes, implying thymic rearrangement abnormalities. HLA sub-analyses involved small numbers of individuals, so any influence of HLA type on TCRB rearrangement remained unresolved. PCR may preferentially amplify shorter templates, but because patient and control samples were amplified and corrected together, any resulting skew would affect both groups equally. Sequencing cDNA rather than genomic DNA could over-represent highly expressing activated cells, although activation and CD3 levels did not differ between groups. Type 1 diabetes patients showed a moderate but significant shortening of TCRB CDR3 length in all four CD4+ subsets.

Each donor gave one peripheral blood draw, roughly 110 mL on average, collected into heparinised tubes. A BD FACSAria II and a panel including CD45RO, CCR7, CD25, CD127, CD95 and CD27 were used to sort naive, central memory, regulatory and stem cell-like memory CD4+ T cells. A purity above 98% was achieved for all sorted populations. PBMCs were separated immediately by Lymphoprep density gradient centrifugation and were stained directly, without being cultured. Samples were stained and sorted in pairs, with one healthy donor and one patient per experiment, so that batch effects were minimized. As to this clone: The target of this receptor is not known. Base qualities were left out, and no much larger clone turns up one base away.

From its cysteine to its phenylalanine, the CDR3 spans 15 amino acids. Of all the DNA, just the CDR3 is kept, 45 bases in frame from base 1. V and J are trimmed by 6 bases and 1 base, and the gene matches miss 5 bases of the junction. CDR1 is given as LNHDA and CDR2 as SQIVND, both from the germline V gene (reference sequence). All of the isolated RNA was reverse transcribed with the High Capacity cDNA Reverse Transcription Kit, so expressed TCRB transcripts were sequenced. Deep immunoSEQ sequencing was performed on naive, central memory and regulatory T cell samples, with an average of roughly 3.5 million total reads per sample. Sorted cells were lysed in RLT buffer and RNA was extracted with DNase-treated RNeasy Micro or Mini kits, depending on cell number. Each cell subset was processed on its own to prevent cross-contamination, while patient and healthy donor samples were processed together. The immunoSEQ multiplex PCR was used to amplify TCRB sequences from cDNA, yielding 87-bp fragments that span the CDR3 region. Sequencing of the amplicons was done on the Illumina HiSeq platform. In the authors' own workflow: Synthetic template baselines were used to correct PCR bias computationally, reads within Hamming distance 2 were collapsed, and singletons that could not be merged were discarded. Reads were aligned against IMGT so that V, D and J genes, CDR3 length and insertions or deletions at six rearrangement sites could be assigned. Clonotype counts were normalized to sorted cell number within each subset before computing true diversity and Gini coefficients with the tcR R package. Repertoire sharing was quantified using the overlap coefficient calculated on TCRB nucleotide sequences. In its TCRdb copy, this immuneACCESS table keeps in-frame sequences only and misses some clones. Where compared with another copy, unresolved V genes explain less than half of these, and the others have no known cause. D and trimming come from the DNA, and the V and J calls and clone size come from that table. A total of a few hundred thousand clones appear in this sample, 8.5% to 10% of them only once. The leading ten clones occupy about 0.6% of the sample.

The sequence is built from TRBV19 and TRBJ2-3, with TRBD2 matching 9 junction bases. This sequence was found in a man younger than 45 with type 1 diabetes. The sample comprised central memory CD4+ T cells from blood. DNA sequence: TGTGCCAGTAGAGCGAGGACTAGCGGCACAGATACGCAGTATTTT. It codes for CASRARTSGTDTQYF.